This T cell receptor (beta chain) was sequenced for a study of T cell clusters in autoimmune cytopenias. One tube held mixed TRB-A and TRB-B primer pools for touch-down PCR. No DNA is given; TCRdb re-called the multiplex PCR reads and lists each CDR3 protein once. The specimen's table records a few thousand distinct CDR3 sequences. In terms of frequency, this clonotype is medium-sized. TRB amplification used approximately 0.25 ug of peripheral blood genomic DNA. There are 15 residues in the CDR3. The V gene's germline CDR1 is MNHEY and CDR2 SVGAGI. The data were also submitted as part of a second study, on T cell repertoires in aging, cancer and after chemotherapy. That source adds: Healthy donor repertoires were recorded over several months to years and showed clear clonal overlap. Untreated cancer patients had significantly lower blood TCR diversity than age-matched healthy donors.

Sequences were obtained from peripheral blood. The TCR sequence derives from a human donor in good health. The rearrangement joins TRBV6-5 to TRBJ2-1; TCRdb's D call of TRBD1 is untestable without DNA. This CDR3 reads CASSRPPGSYNEQFF.